This T cell receptor (beta chain) appears in the sequencing data of a study of blood T cell repertoires in COVID-19. Overall study context: Sources were T cells, B-cell-depleted T cells, or PBMCs; the material itself was cDNA or gDNA.

The V end was cut by 0 bases, the J end by 9 bases, with 12 bases between. Germline CDR1 reads GTSNPN; CDR2 reads SVGIG (reference sequence). This CDR3 has 13 amino acids. TCRdb's table, derived via immunoSEQ multiplex PCR, lists solely in-frame clones and lacks some. The table lists about 60,000 clones, about 88% of them singletons. What was sequenced was peripheral blood. The chain couples TRBV30 to TRBJ2-1; D gene ambiguous. The receptor comes from a human donor in a cohort sampled during active COVID-19. The CDR3 loop is CAWSVVEMSEQFF. The CDR3 region has the DNA TGTGCCTGGAGTGTTGTGGAGATGAGTGAGCAGTTCTTC.